A single sample is the source of the 16 T cell receptor beta chains below, sequenced in a study of cytomegalovirus exposure and HLA in healthy donors. PCR employed 60 Vbeta and 13 Jbeta primers. Only in-frame clones appear in the TCRdb table, and some are missing; sequencing was by immunoSEQ multiplex PCR. The profile shows around 150,000 clones, 78% of them singletons. What was sequenced was PBMCs. The source is a male donor in good health and CMV-seronegative.

The sample holds one count of this clone. This rearrangement joins TRBV10-3 to TRBJ1-5, with TRBD1 as a possible D gene (5 bases). The V gene lost 11 bases and the J gene lost 5 bases, with 13 bases spanning the gap. CDR3 size: 12 residues. Germline CDR1 ENHRY, CDR2 SYGVKD. As DNA, the CDR3 is TGTGCCGCCGGGACTGATTATCAGCCCCAGCATTTT. Translation: CAAGTDYQPQHF.

This chain joins TRBV5-6 and TRBJ2-7, with 10 bases lining up with TRBD1. The junction had 1 base not matched to a gene; V was cut back by 0 bases and J by 4 bases. The V gene's germline CDR1 is SGHDT and CDR2 YYEEEE. The CDR3 has 14 residues. For the CDR3, the DNA is TGTGCCAGCAGCTTGGGACAGGGGGCGTACGAGCAGTACTTC. Translation gives CASSLGQGAYEQYF.

The chain couples TRBV10-3 to TRBJ1-1, with 10 bases that match TRBD1. Germline lookup yields CDR1 ENHRY and CDR2 SYGVKD. The V and J ends lost 6 bases and 0 bases, in that order; junction bases with no gene match: 10. The CDR3 totals 17 residues. This chain's CDR3 is CAIRATGTGALNTEAFF. CDR3 nucleotide sequence: TGTGCCATCAGGGCAACCGGGACAGGGGCGCTGAACACTGAAGCTTTCTTT.

V usage is TRBV2 and J usage is TRBJ1-5, with TRBD1 matching over 8 bases. The CDR3 has 12 residues. Trimming at V came to 7 bases and at J to 6 bases, leaving 2 bases not matched to a gene. The germline gives CDR1 SNHLY, CDR2 FYNNEI. The DNA of the CDR3 is TGTGCCAGCAACAGGGGGAGTCAGCCCCAGCATTTT. As protein: CASNRGSQPQHF.

J is TRBJ2-7 and V is TRBV19; perhaps TRBD1 as D (6 bases). V dropped 9 bases and J dropped 2 bases, with 14 bases sitting between them. This CDR3 is 13 amino acids long. Germline-derived CDR1 and CDR2 are LNHDA and SQIVND (reference sequence). CDR3 sequence: CASARTATYEQYF. The CDR3 DNA is TGTGCCAGCGCTCGGACAGCTACCTACGAGCAGTACTTC.

The rearrangement joins TRBV27 to TRBJ2-2, with D possibly being TRBD2 (5 bases). Germline loops: CDR1 MNHEY, CDR2 SMNVEV (reference sequence). V was pared by 5 bases and J by 7 bases, with 14 bases between. CDR3 length equals 14 residues. CDR3 in amino acids: CASSTSGLGGELFF. The CDR3 DNA is TGTGCCAGCAGTACCTCGGGATTGGGCGGGGAGCTGTTTTTT.

V is TRBV6-5 and J is TRBJ2-1; 9 nucleotides agree with TRBD2. This CDR3 has 16 residues. Trimming at V came to 3 bases and at J to 10 bases, leaving 13 bases not matched to a gene. Per the germline V gene, CDR1 is MNHEY and CDR2 is SVGAGI. CDR3 region: CASSYPASGTRSEQFF. The CDR3 DNA sequence: TGTGCCAGCAGTTATCCGGCTAGCGGGACAAGATCGGAGCAGTTCTTC.

This clone was detected a few times. One end of the junction fails to match germline, which may point to a read error. J is TRBJ1-1 and V is TRBV5-1; weak D call: TRBD1 (5 bases). Germline lookup yields CDR1 SGHRS and CDR2 YFSETQ. The CDR3 length is 17 residues. CDR3 sequence: CASRLAGLRGPGAEAFF. For the CDR3, the DNA is TGCGCCAGCCGCTTGGCCGGGCTTAGGGGCCCAGGAGCTGAAGCTTTCTTT.

There are a few counts of this clone. The gene calls are TRBV13 and TRBJ2-2, with TRBD1 matching over 11 bases. The CDR3 has 18 amino acids. CDR1 and CDR2 (germline): PRHDT, FYEKMQ (reference sequence). The V segment lost 0 bases and the J segment 2 bases; nucleotides outside the gene matches: 5. The CDR3 DNA follows: TGTGCCAGCAGCTTAGGCGACGGGACAGGGGGAAACACCGGGGAGCTGTTTTTT. It specifies CASSLGDGTGGNTGELFF.

The rearrangement links TRBV6-6 to TRBJ1-2; D call uncertain. This CDR3 is 16 amino acids long. V was shortened by 4 bases and J by 4 bases, with 19 bases between the two germline ends. CDR1 MNHNY and CDR2 SVGAGI come from the germline V gene (reference sequence). The CDR3: CASSLSVSPTPYGYTF. CDR3 in DNA: TGTGCCAGCAGTTTATCTGTATCCCCGACACCCTATGGCTACACCTTC.

This rearrangement joins TRBV6-6 to TRBJ2-7; 7 bases line up with TRBD2. The CDR3 is made up of 15 amino acids. The V segment lost 4 bases and the J segment 2 bases; nucleotides outside the gene matches: 8. From germline, CDR1 is MNHNY and CDR2 SVGAGI (reference sequence). This CDR3 reads CASSSGRAGTYEQYF. CDR3 nucleotide sequence: TGTGCCAGCAGTTCTGGACGAGCGGGAACCTACGAGCAGTACTTC.

The chain recombines TRBV7-8 with TRBJ1-4; D remains unclear. Per germline, CDR1 SGHVS and CDR2 FQNEAQ. This CDR3 contains 15 residues. Trimming cost V 3 bases and J 0 bases, with 8 bases left between them. CDR3 loop: CASSFPQATNEKLFF. The CDR3 bases are TGTGCCAGCAGCTTCCCCCAGGCAACTAATGAAAAACTGTTTTTT.

This clone was counted only a few times. CDR3 sequence: CASSSGAYEQYF. The CDR3 DNA sequence: TGTGCCAGCAGTAGCGGTGCCTACGAGCAGTACTTC. The rearrangement uses TRBV6-5 and TRBJ2-7; perhaps TRBD2 as D (5 bases). Germline V lookup: CDR1 MNHEY, CDR2 SVGAGI. V was cut by 5 bases and J by 2 bases, with 7 bases left in between. This CDR3 has 12 residues.

The DNA of the CDR3 is TGTGCCAGCAGCCACATTGGGCAGCTCGACAATCAGCCCCAGCATTTT. Translating it yields CASSHIGQLDNQPQHF. This chain joins TRBV21-1 and TRBJ1-5; the D call of TRBD1 is as the table states it, not checked on the DNA. TRBV21-1 is designated a pseudogene. The CDR3 is 16 residues long.

The chain recombines TRBV30 with TRBJ1-2; 9 positions match TRBD1. The junction had 8 bases not matched to a gene; V was cut back by 2 bases and J by 4 bases. The V gene's germline CDR1 is GTSNPN and CDR2 SVGIG (reference sequence). This CDR3 spans 15 amino acids. CDR3 protein: CAWSPVDRGVYGYTF. Here the CDR3 DNA reads TGTGCCTGGAGTCCAGTGGACAGGGGAGTCTATGGCTACACCTTC.

V is TRBV6-5 and J is TRBJ1-1; D gene uncertain. There are 13 residues in the CDR3. Trimming stripped 6 bases from V and 1 base from J, with 9 bases between. CDR1 is MNHEY, CDR2 SVGAGI, per germline. CDR3 in DNA: TGTGCCAGCAGCCCTCCGGGGAACACTGAAGCTTTCTTT. Encoded protein: CASSPPGNTEAFF.